The clone carrying this T cell receptor (beta chain) was seen ten or more times. This entry is derived from a study of T cell repertoires in cytomegalovirus infection. TCRdb analysed the reads with MiXCR anew, one entry per CDR3 protein. The sample holds 450,000 to 650,000 distinct CDR3 sequences, around 27% seen once. The V end lost 5 bases, the J end lost 2 bases, and 13 bases lay between the germline ends. This CDR3 region has 15 residues. Sequenced input: PBMCs. The source of this sequence is a human donor in good health (CMV status not recorded). Some clones in this sample may be carry-over from other donors' samples. This chain connects TRBV12-3 or TRBV12-4 to TRBJ1-5; maybe TRBD1 (5 bases). CDR3 DNA sequence: TGTGCCAGCAGTCCCCAGGGTTGGGGCAATCAGCCCCAGCATTTT. It yields the protein CASSPQGWGNQPQHF.